The T cell receptor beta chain described here comes from a study of T cells after yellow fever vaccination (dated 2019 in TCRdb). In terms of the full investigation: The SMART-Seq v4 Ultra Low Input RNA kit was used to prepare libraries from fractions with low cell numbers. Bulk TCR alpha and beta repertoires were sequenced longitudinally to track T-cell clones before and after primary and booster YFV17D yellow fever vaccination. Two healthy male donors, one aged 18 to 29 and one aged 30 to 39 years, were included in the cohort. Blood samples were taken at several timepoints before and after primary and secondary immunization, and bulk PBMC replicates and cell subsets were isolated. Points the paper makes about the study in general: Computational filtering was needed because FACS-sorted repertoires could contain abundant contaminating clonotypes from the bulk population. Compared with the primary T-cell response, the secondary T-cell response was faster but weaker, reaching its peak on day 5 rather than on day 15. The study included only a couple of donors, which limits how far the findings can be generalized. After the booster, most clones that had expanded after primary vaccination were detected again (almost 97% of CD4 and around nine tenths of CD8), suggesting broad maintenance of memory. A small share of clonotypes was detected in both CD4 and CD8 compartments, with the overlap likely arising from convergent recombination.

There are 18 amino acids in the CDR3, from cysteine to phenylalanine inclusive. The kept DNA is CDR3 alone, 54 bases in frame from the first base. Trimming leaves V shorter by 2 bases and J shorter by 9 bases, with the junction holding 14 bases beyond the gene matches. Reading the germline V gene gives CDR1 SGDLS and CDR2 YYNGEE. This sample's treatment or condition label indicates: live attenuated yellow fever vaccine strain. At each blood-draw timepoint, two biological replicates of bulk PBMCs were collected. PBMCs were isolated from peripheral blood using a standard Ficoll-Paque protocol. TriZol was used to extract RNA from bulk PBMCs, CD4 and CD8 fractions, and dextramer-positive and dextramer-negative fractions. The table lists this clonotype with many counts. This receptor's antigen is unknown. Base qualities were left out, and no much larger clone turns up one base away. TCR cDNA was made using 5'RACE template switching, a step that added a universal primer site and unique molecular identifiers. Priming of cDNA synthesis was performed from both the TCR alpha and TCR beta constant segments. Library amplification involved two PCR steps, and the second step added sample barcodes and sequencing adapters. Sequencing of libraries was done on Illumina HiSeq 2500 (2x100 bp) or NovaSeq (2x150 bp). In the original analysis: Demultiplexing of reads and collapsing into UMI consensus sequences were performed with MIGEC, and V(D)J alignment was carried out with MiXCR. Vaccine-responding clonotypes were identified with edgeR using replicate PBMC samples, with FDR below 0.01 and a log2 fold change above 5 up to day 15 being required. Bulk clonotypes were assigned CD4 or CD8 identity according to which sequenced CD4 or CD8 repertoire held them at higher abundance. TCRdb itself trimmed the public reads at Q25 with fastp, ran MiXCR and retained productive beta chains. Records with the same CDR3 protein are collapsed into one entry carrying the most frequent genes and DNA. These V and J calls are TCRdb output, not the study's own analysis. This sample is represented by approximately 340,000 distinct CDR3 sequences; more than 8.5% of them were singletons. The top ten clones comprise over 15% of the sample.

The origin of this receptor is a man younger than 35 who received the YFV17D yellow fever vaccine. The V and J genes are TRBV9 and TRBJ2-2, with 12 junctional bases fitting TRBD2. The material was PBMCs, obtained on the day of the first yellow fever vaccination. The bases are TGTGCCAGCAGCGTTGGCCTAGCGGGGGGGCCTCGTATTCGGGAGCTGTTTTTT. Translation gives CASSVGLAGGPRIRELFF.